The 25 T cell receptor beta chains given below trace back to one sample, sequenced in a study of blood T cell repertoires in COVID-19. TCRdb's table, derived via immunoSEQ multiplex PCR, lists solely in-frame clones and lacks some. The sample holds 400,000 or so clones, about nine tenths seen once. The sequencing sample was made of PBMCs or T cells enriched from blood (not recorded which). The receptors were gathered from a man aged 18-30 years who had recovered from COVID-19.

The chain has TRBV6-5 and TRBJ2-7; 8 positions agree with TRBD1. Germline CDR1 is MNHEY and CDR2 is SVGAGI. V lost 2 bases to trimming and J lost 5 bases; unmatched junction nucleotides: 8. CDR3 length equals 15 residues. CDR3 region: CASSYVGQASNEQYF. CDR3 sequence (DNA): TGTGCCAGCAGTTACGTGGGACAGGCTTCGAACGAGCAGTACTTC.

The CDR3 here is CATNVPDSFSPLHF. The DNA of the CDR3 is TGTGCCACCAACGTCCCGGACAGCTTCTCACCCCTCCACTTT. The gene calls are TRBV28 and TRBJ1-6; a possible D gene is TRBD1 (6 bases). CDR3 length equals 14 residues. The germline V and J ends were trimmed by 10 bases and 10 bases, with 20 bases remaining between them. Germline V gene data show CDR1 as MDHEN and CDR2 as SYDVKM.

The rearrangement links TRBV5-4 to TRBJ2-1; no reliable D call. V lost 2 bases and J 6 bases, leaving 12 bases between the germline ends. CDR1 and CDR2 from the germline V gene are SGHNT and YYREEE (reference sequence). The length of the CDR3 is 14 residues. The CDR3 DNA reads as TGTGCCAGCAGCTTTCGGAGAGCCATCAATGAGCAGTTCTTC. Translated, it gives CASSFRRAINEQFF.

This clone has only one observation. The genes are TRBV28 and TRBJ2-4; 10 nucleotides line up with TRBD1. Germline values: CDR1 MDHEN, CDR2 SYDVKM. The CDR3 spans 16 residues. The trim removed 6 bases at V and 1 base at J, leaving 6 bases unmatched. The CDR3 reads CASSRLGQGAKNIQYF. The DNA of the CDR3 is TGTGCCAGCAGCAGATTGGGACAGGGGGCCAAAAACATTCAGTACTTC.

The chain employs TRBV19 and TRBJ1-1; 7 bases agree with TRBD1. V trimming: 7 bases; J trimming: 1 base; junction bases outside the gene matches: 6. Looked up from germline, CDR1 is LNHDA and CDR2 is SQIVND (reference sequence). The length of the CDR3 is 14 residues. The chain's CDR3 is CASTPDRKNTEAFF. For the CDR3, the DNA is TGTGCCAGTACCCCGGACAGGAAGAACACTGAAGCTTTCTTT.

J is TRBJ2-7 and V is TRBV6-1; the match to TRBD1 covers 7 bases. This CDR3 spans 15 amino acids. Germline trimming cut 1 base from V and 1 base from J; bases unmatched to any gene: 4. CDR1 is MNHNS and CDR2 is SASEGT in the germline V gene. The CDR3 bases are TGTGCCAGCAGTGAAGGAAGGACAGGATCCTACGAGCAGTACTTC. This gives the protein CASSEGRTGSYEQYF.

This rearrangement joins TRBV7-2 to TRBJ1-1; perhaps TRBD1 as D (6 bases). CDR1 is SGHTA, CDR2 FQGNSA, per germline. V was cut by 7 bases and J by 1 base, with 10 bases left in between. The CDR3 consists of 13 residues. As DNA, the CDR3 is TGTGCCAGCACCCCGGACAGGAACACTGAAGCTTTCTTT. Protein: CASTPDRNTEAFF.

The chain couples TRBV7-2 to TRBJ1-1, with TRBD1 as a possible D gene (6 bases). There are 13 residues in the CDR3. Germline assignment: CDR1 SGHTA and CDR2 FQGNSA. V lost 4 bases and J lost 3, with 9 bases in between. CDR3 nucleotides: TGTGCCAGCAGCTGGACAGAATACACTGAAGCTTTCTTT. Its protein is CASSWTEYTEAFF.

This chain uses TRBV7-9 with TRBJ1-2; 7 bases map to TRBD1. This CDR3 is 17 amino acids long. The V segment lost 5 bases and the J segment 0 bases; nucleotides outside the gene matches: 12. The germline V gene encodes CDR1 SEHNR and CDR2 FQNEAQ (reference sequence). This CDR3 is CASSAYRGTGANYGYTF. The CDR3 nucleotides are TGTGCCAGCAGCGCCTACAGGGGCACCGGAGCTAACTATGGCTACACCTTC.

The CDR3 bases are TGTGCCAGCAGTATTGAACCCGGGACAGGCCATGGCTACACCTTC. This encodes CASSIEPGTGHGYTF. The chain uses TRBV27 and TRBJ1-2, with 8 bases lining up with TRBD1. The CDR3 has 15 residues. Germline lookup yields CDR1 MNHEY and CDR2 SMNVEV (reference sequence). V gave up 5 bases and J gave up 6 bases; unmatched junction bases: 11.

The chain employs TRBV2 and TRBJ1-2; D remains unclear. V lost 8 bases and J lost 0, with 10 bases in between. The CDR3 has 13 amino acids. The germline CDR1 and CDR2 sequences are SNHLY and FYNNEI. CDR3 sequence (DNA): TGTGCCAGCCAAAGAGCCTCTAACTATGGCTACACCTTC. Its translation is CASQRASNYGYTF.

This clone is a singleton in its sample. The gene calls are TRBV10-3 and TRBJ1-3; D is perhaps TRBD1 (5 bases). The V gene's germline CDR1 is ENHRY and CDR2 SYGVKD. CDR3 size: 13 residues. V lost 11 bases to trimming and J lost 0 bases, with 11 bases between them. CDR3 nucleotide sequence: TGTGCCGTCGGGGGAGTCTCTGGAAACACCATATATTTT. The encoded protein is CAVGGVSGNTIYF.

The chain links TRBV6-5 to TRBJ1-1; no clear D. Germline V CDR1 and CDR2: MNHEY, SVGAGI. Trimming left V 4 bases short and J 1 base short, with 7 bases between. The CDR3 loop spans 13 amino acids. CDR3 region: CASSLRGNTEAFF. The CDR3 DNA follows: TGTGCCAGCAGTTTGCGAGGGAACACTGAAGCTTTCTTT.

V usage is TRBV19 and J usage is TRBJ1-6, with D uncertain. CDR3 length: 17 amino acids. V lost 4 bases, J lost 5 bases, and 18 bases lay in between. Per the germline V gene, CDR1 is LNHDA and CDR2 is SQIVND (reference sequence). The DNA of the CDR3 is TGTGCCAGTAGTACCACCAAAGTGCCGGGAAATAATTCACCCCTCCACTTT. Translation gives CASSTTKVPGNNSPLHF.

This rearrangement joins TRBV11-3 to TRBJ1-1; the D gene is possibly TRBD1 (5 bases). The CDR3 contains 14 residues. Germline lookup yields CDR1 SGHNT and CDR2 YENEEA. Trimming removed 1 base from V and 1 base from J, with 7 bases in between. Here the CDR3 DNA reads TGTGCCAGCAGCTTAGTGGGGGGGAACACTGAAGCTTTCTTT. Its protein product is CASSLVGGNTEAFF.

This clone was seen once. The V and J genes are TRBV9 and TRBJ2-7; D might be TRBD2 (5 bases). The CDR3 runs to 17 residues. From germline, CDR1 is SGDLS and CDR2 YYNGEE. Trimming left V 3 bases short and J 1 base short, with 20 bases between. This CDR3 is CASSGPTAGGKSYEQYF. The CDR3 DNA sequence: TGTGCCAGCAGCGGACCCACGGCGGGCGGAAAGTCCTACGAGCAGTACTTC.

The V gene is TRBV27, the J gene TRBJ2-7; a weak D match, TRBD1 (5 bases). The V and J ends lost 6 bases and 2 bases respectively, with 14 bases between them. The CDR3 extends over 14 amino acids. In germline, CDR1 is MNHEY, CDR2 SMNVEV (reference sequence). CDR3 nucleotide sequence: TGTGCCAGCAGCCTAGGACAAAGAACCTACGAGCAGTACTTC. Its protein is CASSLGQRTYEQYF.

The chain has TRBV21-1 and TRBJ1-3. TRBV21-1 is annotated as a pseudogene. CDR3 size: 16 residues. The CDR3 here is CASDQGEGSSGNTIYF. CDR3 DNA sequence: TGTGCCAGCGACCAAGGGGAGGGGTCCTCTGGAAACACCATATATTTT.

This clone has just one count. The chain is built from TRBV19 and TRBJ2-7; TRBD1 agrees at 9 bases. CDR3 length equals 14 residues. The trim removed 9 bases at V and 6 bases at J, leaving 12 bases unmatched. Germline V CDR1 and CDR2: LNHDA, SQIVND (reference sequence). The CDR3, as DNA: TGTGCCAGCCGTCCCGGGACAGGGTTCGGCGAGCAGTACTTC. It specifies CASRPGTGFGEQYF.

The chain joins TRBV5-6 to TRBJ1-2; D is unclear. The germline gives CDR1 SGHDT, CDR2 YYEEEE. Trimming cost V 3 bases and J 7 bases, with 22 bases left between them. There are 16 residues in the CDR3. CDR3 sequence (DNA): TGTGCCAGCAGCTCTAGACGCAGTGCCCTGGGTTTTGGCTACACCTTC. It codes for CASSSRRSALGFGYTF.

In this sample, this clone turned up once. V gene TRBV7-9 combines with J gene TRBJ1-5; D is possibly TRBD1 (6 bases). The V gene lost 5 bases and the J gene lost 0 bases, with 17 bases spanning the gap. The germline V gene encodes CDR1 SEHNR and CDR2 FQNEAQ (reference sequence). CDR3 length equals 17 residues. CDR3 bases: TGTGCCAGCAGCGTGGACTGGGGGCGAGATAGCAATCAGCCCCAGCATTTT. Protein sequence: CASSVDWGRDSNQPQHF.

This clone was counted a single time. This chain joins TRBV2 and TRBJ2-2; 9 positions agree with TRBD2. The CDR3 length is 17 residues. V lost 7 bases to trimming and J lost 0 bases; unmatched junction nucleotides: 9. Germline V CDR1 and CDR2: SNHLY, FYNNEI. CDR3 region: CASIGGRGKANTGELFF. The DNA for the CDR3 is TGTGCCAGCATAGGCGGGAGGGGTAAAGCGAACACCGGGGAGCTGTTTTTT.

The chain uses TRBV30 and TRBJ1-2, with D unresolved. V was pared by 2 bases and J by 0 bases, with 13 bases between. CDR1 and CDR2 from the germline V gene are GTSNPN and SVGIG (reference sequence). This CDR3 has 15 amino acids. The CDR3 sequence: CAWSTGEIPNYGYTF. The CDR3 DNA sequence: TGTGCCTGGAGTACCGGGGAGATTCCTAACTATGGCTACACCTTC.

The rearrangement joins TRBV3-1 (or the pseudogene TRBV3-2) to TRBJ2-7, with 11 bases fitting TRBD2. Germline lookup yields CDR1 LGHDT and CDR2 YNNKEL (reference sequence). This CDR3 has 16 amino acids. The ends lost 1 base at V and 4 bases at J; junction bases unmatched: 6. The CDR3 reads CASSQGGTSGRYEQYF. The DNA for the CDR3 is TGTGCCAGCAGCCAAGGGGGGACTAGCGGTAGATACGAGCAGTACTTC.

V usage is TRBV4-1 and J usage is TRBJ1-5; 8 bases are a match to TRBD1. CDR3 length: 16 residues. The germline CDR1 and CDR2 sequences are MGHRA and YSYEKL. The V and J ends lost 3 bases and 4 bases, in that order; junction bases with no gene match: 8. CDR3 sequence reads: CASSQSGQGRNQPQHF. The CDR3 nucleotides are TGCGCCAGCAGCCAGAGCGGACAGGGTAGGAATCAGCCCCAGCATTTT.